This T cell receptor beta chain was recovered during a study of OX40 agonist ivuxolimab in advanced cancers. Overall study context: Every 2 weeks, ivuxolimab was infused into the patients intravenously at between 0.01 and 10 mg/kg.

The data were produced by immunoSEQ multiplex PCR, yet TCRdb's version contains in-frame clones alone and is incomplete. The sample contains approximately 70,000 clones, over 80% of which appear only once. This CDR3 comprises 14 residues. Germline V gene lookup returns CDR1 MNHNY and CDR2 SVGAGI (reference sequence). Trimming at V came to 7 bases and at J to 8 bases, leaving 10 bases not matched to a gene. The V and J genes are TRBV6-6 and TRBJ1-5; 8 nucleotides align to TRBD1. The source of this sequence is an adult with an advanced solid tumor such as melanoma, head and neck, liver or kidney cancer. The input for sequencing was CD4+ or CD8+ T cells sorted from blood, taken in a trial of the OX40 agonist ivuxolimab. As DNA, the CDR3 is TGTGCCAGCAATCAGGGGGCTTCAGCCGAGCCCCAGCATTTT. It encodes CASNQGASAEPQHF.